The T cell receptor (beta chain) under discussion was sequenced for a study of blood T cells in healthy people across ages. With a J-beta primer mix and a sample-barcoded 5' primer, a second PCR ran about 7 to 12 cycles. TCRdb redid the calling of the 5' RACE reads with MiXCR, one entry per CDR3 protein. The sample lists about 1.4 million distinct CDR3 sequences; around 59% were seen once. The CDR3 has 15 residues. Trimming pared 2 bases from V and 7 bases from J, leaving 16 bases between. From germline, CDR1 is MNHEY and CDR2 SVGEGT. The clonotype originates from a man in his late teens or twenties in good health. The rearrangement joins TRBV6-2 or TRBV6-3 to TRBJ2-3; D may match TRBD1 or TRBD2 (5 bases each). Sequencing was performed on blood. The CDR3 nucleotides are TGTGCCAGCAGTTACGGTGGGACCACCGGGAATACGCAGTATTTT. It specifies CASSYGGTTGNTQYF.